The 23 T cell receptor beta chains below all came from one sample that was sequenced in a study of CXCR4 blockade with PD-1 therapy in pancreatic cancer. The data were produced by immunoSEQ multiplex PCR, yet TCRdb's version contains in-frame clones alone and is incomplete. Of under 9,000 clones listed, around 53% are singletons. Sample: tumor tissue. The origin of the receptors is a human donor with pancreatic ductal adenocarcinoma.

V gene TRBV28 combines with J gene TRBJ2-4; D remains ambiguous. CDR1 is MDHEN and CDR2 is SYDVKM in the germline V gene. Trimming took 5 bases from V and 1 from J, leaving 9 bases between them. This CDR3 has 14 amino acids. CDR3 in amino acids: CASSIEWAKNIQYF. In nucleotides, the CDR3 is TGTGCCAGCAGTATAGAATGGGCCAAAAACATTCAGTACTTC.

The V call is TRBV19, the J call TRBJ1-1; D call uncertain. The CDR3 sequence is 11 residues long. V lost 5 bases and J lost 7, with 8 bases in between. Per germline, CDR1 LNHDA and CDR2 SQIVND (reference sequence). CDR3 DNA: TGTGCCAGTAGTCAATACGGTGAAGCTTTCTTT. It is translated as CASSQYGEAFF.

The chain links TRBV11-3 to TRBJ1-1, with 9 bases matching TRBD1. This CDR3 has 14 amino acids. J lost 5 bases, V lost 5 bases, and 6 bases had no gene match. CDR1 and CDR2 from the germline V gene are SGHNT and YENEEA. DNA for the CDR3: TGTGCCAGCAGCCTAACAGGGGGCCTTACTGAAGCTTTCTTT. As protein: CASSLTGGLTEAFF. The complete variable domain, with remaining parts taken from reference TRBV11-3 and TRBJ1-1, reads EAGVVQSPRYKIIEKKQPVAFWCNPISGHNTLYWYLQNLGQGPELLIRYENEEAVDDSQLPKDRFSAERLKGVDSTLKIQPAELGDSAVYLCASSLTGGLTEAFFGQGTRLTVV.

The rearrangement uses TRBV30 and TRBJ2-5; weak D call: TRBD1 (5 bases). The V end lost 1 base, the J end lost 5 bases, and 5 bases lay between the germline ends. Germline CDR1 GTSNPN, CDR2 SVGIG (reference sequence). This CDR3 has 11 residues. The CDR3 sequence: CAWSEGETQYF. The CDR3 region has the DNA TGTGCCTGGAGTGAGGGGGAGACCCAGTACTTC.

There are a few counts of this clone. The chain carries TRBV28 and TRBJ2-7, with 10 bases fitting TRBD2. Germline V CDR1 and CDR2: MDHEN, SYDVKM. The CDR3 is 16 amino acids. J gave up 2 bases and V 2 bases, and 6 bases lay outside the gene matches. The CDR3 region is CASSLPLAGITYEQYF. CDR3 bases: TGTGCCAGCAGTTTACCACTAGCGGGAATTACCTACGAGCAGTACTTC.

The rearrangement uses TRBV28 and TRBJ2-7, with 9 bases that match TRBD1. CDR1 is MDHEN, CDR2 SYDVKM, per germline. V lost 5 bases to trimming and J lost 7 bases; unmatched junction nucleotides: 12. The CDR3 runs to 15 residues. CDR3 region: CASSRPRTGVFEQYF. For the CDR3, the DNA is TGTGCCAGCAGTAGGCCGAGGACAGGGGTTTTTGAGCAGTACTTC.

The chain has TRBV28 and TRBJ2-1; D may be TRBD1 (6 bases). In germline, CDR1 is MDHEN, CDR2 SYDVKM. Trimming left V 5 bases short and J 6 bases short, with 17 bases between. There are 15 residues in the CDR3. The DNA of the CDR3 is TGTGCCAGCAGTCTTCCGGGACACCGGGCCAATGAGCAGTTCTTC. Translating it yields CASSLPGHRANEQFF.

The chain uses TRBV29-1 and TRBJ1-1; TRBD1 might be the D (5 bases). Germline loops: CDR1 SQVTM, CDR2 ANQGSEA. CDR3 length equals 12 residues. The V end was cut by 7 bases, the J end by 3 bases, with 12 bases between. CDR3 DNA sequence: TGCAGCGGGATGACAGCCTACACTGAAGCTTTCTTT. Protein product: CSGMTAYTEAFF.

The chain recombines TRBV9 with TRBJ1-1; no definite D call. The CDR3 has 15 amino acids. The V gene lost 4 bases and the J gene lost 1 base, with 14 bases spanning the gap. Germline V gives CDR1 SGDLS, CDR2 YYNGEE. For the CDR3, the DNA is TGTGCCAGCAGCCGAAACGGGCTTCGGAACACTGAAGCTTTCTTT. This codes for CASSRNGLRNTEAFF.

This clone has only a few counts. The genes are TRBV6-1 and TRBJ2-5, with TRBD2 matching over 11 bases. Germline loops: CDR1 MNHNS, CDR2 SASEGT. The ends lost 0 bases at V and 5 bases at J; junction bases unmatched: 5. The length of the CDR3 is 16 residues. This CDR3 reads CASSEALAGGSETQYF. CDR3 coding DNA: TGTGCCAGCAGTGAAGCGCTAGCGGGAGGCTCGGAGACCCAGTACTTC.

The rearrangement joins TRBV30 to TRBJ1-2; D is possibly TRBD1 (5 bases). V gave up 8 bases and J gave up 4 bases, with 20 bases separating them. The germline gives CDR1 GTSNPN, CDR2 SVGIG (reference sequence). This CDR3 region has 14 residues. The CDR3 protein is CAGDRGGEAYGYTF. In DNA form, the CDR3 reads TGTGCCGGCGACCGGGGCGGGGAGGCCTATGGCTACACCTTC.

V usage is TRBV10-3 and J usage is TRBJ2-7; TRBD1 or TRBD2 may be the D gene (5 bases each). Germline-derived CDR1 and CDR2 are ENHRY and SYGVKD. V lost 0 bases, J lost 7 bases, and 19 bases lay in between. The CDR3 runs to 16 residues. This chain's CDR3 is CAISESTQGRESEQYF. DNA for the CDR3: TGTGCCATCAGTGAGTCGACTCAGGGTAGGGAGTCAGAGCAGTACTTC.

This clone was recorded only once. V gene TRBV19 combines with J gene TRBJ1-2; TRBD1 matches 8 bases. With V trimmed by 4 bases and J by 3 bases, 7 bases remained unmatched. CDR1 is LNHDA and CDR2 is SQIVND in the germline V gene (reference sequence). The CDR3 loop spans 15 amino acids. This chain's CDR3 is CASSTKDRDHYGYTF. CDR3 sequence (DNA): TGTGCCAGTAGTACCAAGGACAGGGACCACTATGGCTACACCTTC. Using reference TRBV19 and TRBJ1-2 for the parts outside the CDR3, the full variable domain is DGGITQSPKYLFRKEGQNVTLSCEQNLNHDAMYWYRQDPGQGLRLIYYSQIVNDFQKGDIAEGYSVSREKKESFPLTVTSAQKNPTAFYLCASSTKDRDHYGYTFGSGTRLTVV.

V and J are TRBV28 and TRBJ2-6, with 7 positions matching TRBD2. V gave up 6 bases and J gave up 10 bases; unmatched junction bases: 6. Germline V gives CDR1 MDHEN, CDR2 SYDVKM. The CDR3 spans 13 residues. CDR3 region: CASSPREVNVLTF. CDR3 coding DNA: TGTGCCAGCAGCCCTCGGGAGGTAAACGTCCTGACTTTC.

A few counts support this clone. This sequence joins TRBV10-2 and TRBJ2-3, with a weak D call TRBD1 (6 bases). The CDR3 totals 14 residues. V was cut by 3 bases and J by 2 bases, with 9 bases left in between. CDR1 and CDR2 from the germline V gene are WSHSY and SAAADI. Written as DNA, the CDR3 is TGCGCCAGCAGTGAAAGGGGGTCCACAGATACGCAGTATTTT. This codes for CASSERGSTDTQYF.

DNA of the CDR3: TGCGCCAGCAGCTTGGGGACAGTCTCCTACGAGCAGTACTTC. Protein sequence: CASSLGTVSYEQYF. The chain couples TRBV5-1 to TRBJ2-7, with D tentatively TRBD1 (6 bases). Trimming stripped 0 bases from V and 0 bases from J, with 7 bases between. Germline values: CDR1 SGHRS, CDR2 YFSETQ. This CDR3 contains 14 residues.

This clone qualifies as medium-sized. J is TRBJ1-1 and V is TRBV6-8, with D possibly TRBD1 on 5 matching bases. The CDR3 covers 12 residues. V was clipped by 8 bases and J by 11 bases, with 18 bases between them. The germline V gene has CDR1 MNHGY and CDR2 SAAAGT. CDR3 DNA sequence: TGTGCCAGCCGCGGCGGGGCGACGGGGGCTTTCTTT. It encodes CASRGGATGAFF.

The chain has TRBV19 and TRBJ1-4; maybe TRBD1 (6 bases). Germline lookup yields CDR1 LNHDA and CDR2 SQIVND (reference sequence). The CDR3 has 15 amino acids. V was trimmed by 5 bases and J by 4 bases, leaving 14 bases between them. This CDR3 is CASSPIQGGNEKLFF. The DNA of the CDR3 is TGTGCCAGTAGTCCGATACAGGGAGGTAATGAAAAACTGTTTTTT.

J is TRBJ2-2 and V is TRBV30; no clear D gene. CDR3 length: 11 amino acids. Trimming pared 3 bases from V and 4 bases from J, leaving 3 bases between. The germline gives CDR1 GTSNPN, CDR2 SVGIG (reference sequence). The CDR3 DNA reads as TGTGCCTGGAGAGGCACCGGGGAGCTGTTTTTT. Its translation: CAWRGTGELFF.

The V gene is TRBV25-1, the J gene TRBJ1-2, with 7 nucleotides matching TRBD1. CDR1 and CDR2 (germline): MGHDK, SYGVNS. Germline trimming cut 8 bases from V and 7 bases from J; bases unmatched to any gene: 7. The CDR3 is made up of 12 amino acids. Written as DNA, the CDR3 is TGTGCCAGCCTTGACAGGGACGGTGGCTACACCTTC. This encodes CASLDRDGGYTF.

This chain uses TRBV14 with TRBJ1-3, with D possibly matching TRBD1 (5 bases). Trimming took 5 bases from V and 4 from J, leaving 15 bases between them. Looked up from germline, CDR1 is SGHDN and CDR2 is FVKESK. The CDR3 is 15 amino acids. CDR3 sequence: CASSAPGTSGNTIYF. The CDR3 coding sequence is TGTGCCAGCAGCGCGCCAGGGACGAGCGGAAACACCATATATTTT. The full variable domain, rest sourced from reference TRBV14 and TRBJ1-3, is EAGVTQFPSHSVIEKGQTVTLRCDPISGHDNLYWYRRVMGKEIKFLLHFVKESKQDESGMPNNRFLAERTGGTYSTLKVQPAELEDSGVYFCASSAPGTSGNTIYFGEGSWLTVV.

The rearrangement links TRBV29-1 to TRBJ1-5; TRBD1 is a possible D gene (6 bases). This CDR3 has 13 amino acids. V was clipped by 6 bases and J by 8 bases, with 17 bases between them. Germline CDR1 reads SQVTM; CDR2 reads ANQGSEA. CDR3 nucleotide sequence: TGCAGCGTGGTACAGGGATCCGGTGAGCCCCAGCATTTT. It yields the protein CSVVQGSGEPQHF.

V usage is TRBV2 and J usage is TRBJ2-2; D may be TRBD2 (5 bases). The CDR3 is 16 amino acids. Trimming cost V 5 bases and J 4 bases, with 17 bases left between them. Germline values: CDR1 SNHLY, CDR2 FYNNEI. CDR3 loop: CASSLRVLAGTGELFF. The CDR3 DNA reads TGTGCCAGCAGTTTAAGGGTGCTAGCCGGCACCGGGGAGCTGTTTTTT.